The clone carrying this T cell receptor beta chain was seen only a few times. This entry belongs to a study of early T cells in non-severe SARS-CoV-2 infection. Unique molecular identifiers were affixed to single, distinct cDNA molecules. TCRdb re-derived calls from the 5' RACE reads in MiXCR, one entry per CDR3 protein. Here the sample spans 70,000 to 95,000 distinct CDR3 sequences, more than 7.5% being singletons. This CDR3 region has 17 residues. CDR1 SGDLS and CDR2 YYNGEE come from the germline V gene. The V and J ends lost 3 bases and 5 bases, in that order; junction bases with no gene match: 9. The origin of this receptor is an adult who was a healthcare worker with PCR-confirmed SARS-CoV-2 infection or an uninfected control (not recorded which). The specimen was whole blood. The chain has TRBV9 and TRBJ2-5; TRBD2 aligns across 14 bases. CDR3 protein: CASSGAAGLAGEETQYF. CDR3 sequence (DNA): TGTGCCAGCAGCGGAGCCGCGGGACTAGCGGGAGAGGAGACCCAGTACTTC.